Shown below are 5 T cell receptor beta chains from a single sample sequenced in a study of shared clonotypes between healthy human individuals. Only in-frame clones appear in the TCRdb table, and some are missing; sequencing was by immunoSEQ multiplex PCR. The repertoire holds roughly 2.4 million clones, with nearly 97% as singletons. The sample taken for sequencing was naive CD4+ T cells sorted from blood. Regarding subset: CD45RA+ positively selected. These TCRs come from a man aged 18-30 years in good health.

The rearrangement links TRBV10-3 to TRBJ1-5; TRBD1 matches at 7 bases. In germline, CDR1 is ENHRY, CDR2 SYGVKD. With 6 bases clipped from V and 1 base from J, the junction kept 6 bases outside the gene matches. The CDR3 totals 15 residues. The CDR3 bases are TGTGCCATCAGCCCGACAGGGAAAAGCAATCAGCCCCAGCATTTT. This sequence encodes CAISPTGKSNQPQHF.

The gene calls are TRBV5-4 and TRBJ1-2; 9 nucleotides agree with TRBD1. V was clipped by 4 bases and J by 4 bases; unmatched bases: 8. The CDR3 covers 15 residues. Germline CDR1 and CDR2: SGHNT and YYREEE (reference sequence). CDR3 bases: TGTGCCAGCAGCCCCCCGGGACAGGGAACCTATGGCTACACCTTC. Translation: CASSPPGQGTYGYTF. The variable domain in full, completed from reference TRBV5-4 and TRBJ1-2, reads ETGVTQSPTHLIKTRGQQVTLRCSSQSGHNTVSWYQQALGQGPQFIFQYYREEENGRGNFPPRFSGLQFPNYSSELNVNALELDDSALYLCASSPPGQGTYGYTFGSGTRLTVV.

The CDR3 protein is CATRSGGQETQYF. In nucleotides, the CDR3 is TGTGCCACGCGATCGGGGGGCCAAGAGACCCAGTACTTC. This sequence joins TRBV19 and TRBJ2-5, with 7 bases aligning to TRBD2. Germline-derived CDR1 and CDR2 are LNHDA and SQIVND (reference sequence). With V trimmed by 10 bases and J by 1 base, 6 bases remained unmatched. CDR3 length equals 13 residues.

Comments on this clone: Different DNA sequences within this sample yield the same CDR3. This chain joins TRBV7-2 and TRBJ1-5; TRBD1 matches at 8 bases. The CDR3 sequence is 15 residues long. Germline V CDR1 and CDR2: SGHTA, FQGNSA. V shed 1 base and J 3 bases; nucleotides not matched to a gene: 2. The DNA for the CDR3 is TGTGCCAGCAGCTTAGGGGACAGGAACAATCAGCCCCAGCATTTT. Its protein is CASSLGDRNNQPQHF.

The genes are TRBV7-9 and TRBJ1-2; 10 bases are a match to TRBD1. V trimming: 4 bases; J trimming: 2 bases; junction bases outside the gene matches: 7. This CDR3 has 16 residues. Germline V CDR1 and CDR2: SEHNR, FQNEAQ (reference sequence). Here the CDR3 reads CASSSDRGRTNYGYTF. The CDR3 DNA reads TGTGCCAGCAGCTCCGACAGGGGGCGGACGAACTATGGCTACACCTTC.